This is a list of T cell receptor beta chains from one sample in a study of CD8+CD57+ T cells in acquired aplastic anemia. TCRdb fed the reads into MiXCR, producing one record per CDR3 protein. The sample comprises approximately 180,000 distinct CDR3 sequences, around half of which are singletons, and 1.1% rests with the top ten. The sample consisted of sorted CD4+, CD8+, or CD8+CD57+ T cells (not recorded which) from PBMCs. The receptors stem from a human donor with aplastic anemia. Both conserved end residues are part of each CDR3. The order of the fields is J gene, clone size, V gene, D gene, CDR3 length, CDR3 DNA, CDR3 protein. The D gene is left open where the match is weak. Only some rows state a clone size, as once, few, many or a class for expanded clones.

>TRBJ1-1|-|TRBV3-1|-|15
TGTGCCAGCAGCCAAGATGGGGCGCGGAACACTGAAGCTTTCTTT
CASSQDGARNTEAFF
>TRBJ2-3|-|TRBV20-1|-|16
TGCAGTGCTCCAGGGACTGGGCTAGGGCTCACAGATACGCAGTATTTT
CSAPGTGLGLTDTQYF
>TRBJ1-5|many|TRBV19|-|17
TGTGCCAGTAGTATAGGGTGGGGGAAGAATAGCAATCAGCCCCAGCATTTT
CASSIGWGKNSNQPQHF
>TRBJ2-3|-|TRBV19|TRBD1|13
TGTGCCAGTAAGGGACAGGGCACAGATACGCAGTATTTT
CASKGQGTDTQYF
>TRBJ1-1|few|TRBV2|-|14
TGTGCCAGCAGTGAAAGGGGGGGCGCGACTGAAGCTTTCTTT
CASSERGGATEAFF
>TRBJ2-2|-|TRBV20-1|-|15
TGCAGTGCTAGCGGGGGGCGACGAATGGGAGGGGAGCTGTTTTTT
CSASGGRRMGGELFF
>TRBJ1-6|few|TRBV15|-|13
TGTGCCACCAGCAGAGATTGGAATTCACCCCTCCACTTT
CATSRDWNSPLHF
>TRBJ1-1|-|TRBV10-3|TRBD1|15
TGTGCCATCAGTGAATCCGGGACAGGCTCAACTGAAGCTTTCTTT
CAISESGTGSTEAFF
>TRBJ2-3|medium-sized|TRBV19|TRBD2|13
TGTGCCAGTAGGGCGGGGGGCACAGATACGCAGTATTTT
CASRAGGTDTQYF
>TRBJ2-2|many|TRBV7-2|-|13
TGTGCCAGCAGCTTACTGGGAACCGGGGAGCTGTTTTTT
CASSLLGTGELFF
>TRBJ2-5|-|TRBV6-5|-|15
TGTGCCAGCAGTTCGGCGGCAGGGGAGTTGGAGACCCAGTACTTC
CASSSAAGELETQYF
>TRBJ2-7|-|TRBV10-1|TRBD2|13
TGCGCCACCTTATGGGAGGGAAACTACGAGCAGTACTTC
CATLWEGNYEQYF
>TRBJ2-5|-|TRBV11-2|TRBD1|14
TGTGCCAGCATTCCGGGACAGGGGCATGAGACCCAGTACTTC
CASIPGQGHETQYF
>TRBJ1-2|-|TRBV4-2|TRBD1|17
TGTGCCAGCAGCCGCCAGGACAGGGCCTCGCCCAACTATGGCTACACCTTC
CASSRQDRASPNYGYTF
>TRBJ2-1|-|TRBV9|-|13
TGTGCCAGCAGCGTAGGCGTATACAATGAGCAGTTCTTC
CASSVGVYNEQFF
>TRBJ1-5|-|TRBV2|-|13
TGTGCCAGCAGTGTTAGAGCCGCGGGGCCCCAGCATTTT
CASSVRAAGPQHF
>TRBJ1-2|-|TRBV20-1|-|12
TGCAGTGCTACTGGGGAAAGCTATGGCTACACCTTC
CSATGESYGYTF
>TRBJ2-7|many|TRBV5-1|TRBD2|13
TGCGCCAGCAGCTTGAAGCGGGGTGGCGAGCAGTACTTC
CASSLKRGGEQYF
>TRBJ1-1|few|TRBV6-1|-|14
TGTGCCAGCATCCCTGACGGAGTAGGGACTGAAGCTTTCTTT
CASIPDGVGTEAFF
>TRBJ2-3|-|TRBV9|TRBD2|17
TGTGCCAGCAGCTACGGACAGGGACTAGCGAGCACAGATACGCAGTATTTT
CASSYGQGLASTDTQYF
>TRBJ1-2|many|TRBV15|-|14
TGTGCCACCAGCAGGAGGGGGTTTGACTATGGCTACACCTTC
CATSRRGFDYGYTF
>TRBJ2-5|many|TRBV29-1|TRBD1|15
TGCAGCGCTTGGGCCCCTCCGGGACAGGGGGAGACCCAGTACTTC
CSAWAPPGQGETQYF
>TRBJ2-1|many|TRBV5-5|-|13
TGTGCCAGCAGCAGGGGCAGGGATGGTGAGCAGTTCTTC
CASSRGRDGEQFF
>TRBJ2-1|-|TRBV24-1|-|14
TGTGCCACCAGTGATAGGGACGGAGACAATGAGCAGTTCTTC
CATSDRDGDNEQFF
>TRBJ1-5|few|TRBV15|-|13
TGTGCCACCAGCAACAGACGAAATCAGCCCCAGCATTTT
CATSNRRNQPQHF
>TRBJ1-4|-|TRBV10-2|-|13
TGCGCCAGCAGTGAGTGGGGGCCAGAGAAACTGTTTTTT
CASSEWGPEKLFF
>TRBJ1-1|-|TRBV6-1|-|15
TGTGCCAGCAGAGTATACCAGGGGAGTAACACTGAAGCTTTCTTT
CASRVYQGSNTEAFF
>TRBJ2-5|-|TRBV20-1|-|15
TGCAGTGCCGTTGGGGTGCGGGGAGGCGCAAAGACCCAGTACTTC
CSAVGVRGGAKTQYF
>TRBJ2-7|-|TRBV20-1|TRBD1|13
TGCAGTGCCTGGACAGGGTTAACCTCTCAGCAGTACTTC
CSAWTGLTSQQYF
>TRBJ2-1|-|TRBV20-1|-|13
TGCAGTGCCCCCCGCGGTGGTGGCCCTGAGCAGTTCTTC
CSAPRGGGPEQFF
>TRBJ1-6|few|TRBV25-1|-|15
TGTGCCAGCAGTGAAATCGCGGGAAAAAATTCACCCCTCCACTTT
CASSEIAGKNSPLHF
>TRBJ2-3|once|TRBV7-9|TRBD1|14
TGTGCCAGCAGCCACCGGGACAGTACAGATACGCAGTATTTT
CASSHRDSTDTQYF
>TRBJ2-6|-|TRBV7-8|-|14
TGTGCCAGCAGCCGGAGAGGAGGGGCCAACGTCCTGACTTTC
CASSRRGGANVLTF
>TRBJ2-2|-|TRBV10-3|TRBD2|14
TGTGCCAGCAACGATTGGGGGGGGGGCGGGGAGCTGTTTTTT
CASNDWGGGGELFF
>TRBJ2-7|-|TRBV7-9|-|13
TGTGCCAGCAGCCGCTTGATAGACTACGAGCAGTACTTC
CASSRLIDYEQYF
>TRBJ1-2|-|TRBV7-2|-|15
TGTGCCAGCAGCTCGACCATCGGGCGGAGGGGTGGCTACACCTTC
CASSSTIGRRGGYTF
>TRBJ1-4|many|TRBV20-1|TRBD1|16
TGCAGTGTAAGGAAAGGGACAGGGGGCTTAAATGAAAAACTGTTTTTT
CSVRKGTGGLNEKLFF
>TRBJ1-1|-|TRBV5-1|TRBD1|15
TGCGCCAGCCCGGCCCGGACAGGGGGGAACACTGAAGCTTTCTTT
CASPARTGGNTEAFF
>TRBJ2-3|-|TRBV29-1|-|12
TGCAGCGTTCTTACACGCACAGATACGCAGTATTTT
CSVLTRTDTQYF
>TRBJ2-7|-|TRBV7-8|-|14
TGTGCCAGCAGCCCAACTGGGCCTCCTCTCGAGCAGTACTTC
CASSPTGPPLEQYF
>TRBJ1-1|-|TRBV2|-|13
TGTGCCAGTAGTGAAGAGATGAGGGGTGAAGCTTCCTTT
CASSEEMRGEASF
>TRBJ2-1|many|TRBV5-6|TRBD2|15
TGTGCCAGCAGCGGTGCGGGGGGACCCCACAATGAGCAGTTCTTC
CASSGAGGPHNEQFF
>TRBJ2-4|few|TRBV10-3|-|16
TGTGCCATCAGTGAGTCTGAACAGGGTGGTGGGGGCATTCAGTACTTC
CAISESEQGGGGIQYF
>TRBJ2-7|-|TRBV12-5|TRBD1|15
TGTGCTAGTGGTTTGCCCGGGACAGGGGGAGGGGAGCAGTACTTC
CASGLPGTGGGEQYF
>TRBJ1-3|few|TRBV7-9|TRBD1|17
TGTGCCAGCAGCCCGACTACCCGCCGGGACAGACTGAACACCATATATTTT
CASSPTTRRDRLNTIYF
>TRBJ2-1|many|TRBV11-3|-|13
TGTGCCAGCAGCGGGAGCGGGTTCAATGAGCAGTTCTTC
CASSGSGFNEQFF
>TRBJ2-7|once|TRBV7-2|-|14
TGTGCCAGCAGCTTTTCCCCAATGAGGAGGGGGCAGTACTTC
CASSFSPMRRGQYF